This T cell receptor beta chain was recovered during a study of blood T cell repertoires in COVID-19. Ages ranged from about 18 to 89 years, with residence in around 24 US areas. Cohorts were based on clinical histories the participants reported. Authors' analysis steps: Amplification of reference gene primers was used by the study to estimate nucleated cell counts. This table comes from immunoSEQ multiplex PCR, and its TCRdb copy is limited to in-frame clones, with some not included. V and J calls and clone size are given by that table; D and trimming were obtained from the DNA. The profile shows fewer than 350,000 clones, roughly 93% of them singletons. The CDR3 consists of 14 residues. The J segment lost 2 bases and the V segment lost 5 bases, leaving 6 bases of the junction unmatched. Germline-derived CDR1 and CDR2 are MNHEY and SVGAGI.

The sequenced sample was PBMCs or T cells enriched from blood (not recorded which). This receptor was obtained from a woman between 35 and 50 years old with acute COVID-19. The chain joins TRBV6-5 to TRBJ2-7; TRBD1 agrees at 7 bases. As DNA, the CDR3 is TGTGCCAGCAGTAGGGACAGCGTAACCTACGAGCAGTACTTC. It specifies CASSRDSVTYEQYF.